This T cell receptor (beta chain) derives from a study of blood T cell repertoires in COVID-19. Looking at the study overall: PBMCs, B-cell-depleted T cells, or T cells were the source of the cDNA or gDNA that made up the material.

V shed 4 bases and J 3 bases; nucleotides not matched to a gene: 5. Germline V gene lookup returns CDR1 LGHDT and CDR2 YNNKEL (reference sequence). The CDR3 length is 15 residues. Study processing details: Reference gene primer amplification gave estimated nucleated cell counts. Sequencing used immunoSEQ multiplex PCR; TCRdb keeps in-frame clones, though not all of them. V and J calls and clone size are copied from that table; D and trimming were computed from the DNA. The table includes 220,000 or so clones, about 81% detected once. Seattle enrolled patients during active infection and tracked them longitudinally.

Input material: peripheral blood. The chain is built from TRBV3-1 (or the pseudogene TRBV3-2) and TRBJ2-7, with TRBD1 matching 11 bases. The clonotype comes from an elderly woman with COVID-19, enrolled during active disease. For the CDR3, the DNA is TGTGCCAGCAGCCGGCCGGGACAGGGGGTCTACGAGCAGTACTTC. This sequence encodes CASSRPGQGVYEQYF.